This T cell receptor (beta chain) emerged from a study of CD8 T cells in ankylosing spondylitis. Notes on the study in general: Disease-linked clones had a CD8+ phenotype and relatively low frequency in peripheral blood.

This clonotype was found many times. What it binds is not known. V was pared by 7 bases and J by 7 bases, with 10 bases between. Germline values: CDR1 SQVTM, CDR2 ANQGSEA. This CDR3 has 10 residues. TCRdb re-called the 5' RACE reads through MiXCR, storing one row per CDR3 protein. The sample shows around 90,000 distinct CDR3 sequences, 27% of them seen only once. The clonotype comes from a male donor with ankylosing spondylitis or in good health (not recorded which). The specimen sequenced was blood, either unsorted or a sorted T cell fraction (not recorded which). The chain has TRBV29-1 and TRBJ1-1; D is unclear. Written as DNA, the CDR3 is TGCAGCGCGCGGACGGATGAAGCTTTCTTT. The encoded protein is CSARTDEAFF.